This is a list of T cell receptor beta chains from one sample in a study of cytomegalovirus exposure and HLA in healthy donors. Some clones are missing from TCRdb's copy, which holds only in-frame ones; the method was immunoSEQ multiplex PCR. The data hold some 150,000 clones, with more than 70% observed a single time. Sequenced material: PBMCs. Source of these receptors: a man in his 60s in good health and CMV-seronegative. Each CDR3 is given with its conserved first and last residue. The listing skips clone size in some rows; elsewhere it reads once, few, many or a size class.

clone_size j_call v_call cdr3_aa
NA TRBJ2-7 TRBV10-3 CALGTSGRALGEQYF
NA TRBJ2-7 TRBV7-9 CASSRGQTKQYF
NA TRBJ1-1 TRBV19 CASSIAERRGAFF
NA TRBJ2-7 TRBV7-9 CASSLDPGQGSNEQYF
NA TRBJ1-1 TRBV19 CASSDPLLGQENTEAFF
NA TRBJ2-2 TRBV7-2 CASSLRMRVNTGELFF
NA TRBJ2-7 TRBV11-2 CASSSIQGYEQYF
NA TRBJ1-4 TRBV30 CAWTLRTGEKLFF
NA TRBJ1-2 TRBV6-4 CASSAGFGYTF
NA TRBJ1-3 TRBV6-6 CASSYRTSSGNTIYF
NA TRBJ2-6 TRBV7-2 CASSSTGAGANVLTF
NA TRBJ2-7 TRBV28 CASSLGGAGASTYEQYF
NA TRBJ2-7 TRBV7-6 CASSLQPTSGSSYEQYF
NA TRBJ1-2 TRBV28 CATVTGPSDGYTF
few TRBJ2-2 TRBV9 CASSPYTGELFF
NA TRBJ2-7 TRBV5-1 CASSFFQGEYEQYF
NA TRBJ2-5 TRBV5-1 CASSLVGAEQETQYF
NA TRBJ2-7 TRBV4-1 CASSPGVGGLAYEQYF
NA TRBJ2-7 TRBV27 CASSFSRLAGGEGYEQYF
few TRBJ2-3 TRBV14 CASSPGWTRVRDTQYF
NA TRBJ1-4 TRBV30 CAWGGGGWREKLFF
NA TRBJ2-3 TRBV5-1 CASSVLAGTDTQYF
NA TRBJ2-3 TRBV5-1 CASAWTGPSGTDTQYF
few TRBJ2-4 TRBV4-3 CASSQGGLAGGLRYF
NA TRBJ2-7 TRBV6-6 CASSDIAGGTYEQYF
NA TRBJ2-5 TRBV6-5 CASSSTQETQYF
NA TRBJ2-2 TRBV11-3 CASSLDLNTGELFF
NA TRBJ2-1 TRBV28 CASSLGGTSAYYNEQFF
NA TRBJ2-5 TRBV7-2 CASSLSTSGGQETQYF